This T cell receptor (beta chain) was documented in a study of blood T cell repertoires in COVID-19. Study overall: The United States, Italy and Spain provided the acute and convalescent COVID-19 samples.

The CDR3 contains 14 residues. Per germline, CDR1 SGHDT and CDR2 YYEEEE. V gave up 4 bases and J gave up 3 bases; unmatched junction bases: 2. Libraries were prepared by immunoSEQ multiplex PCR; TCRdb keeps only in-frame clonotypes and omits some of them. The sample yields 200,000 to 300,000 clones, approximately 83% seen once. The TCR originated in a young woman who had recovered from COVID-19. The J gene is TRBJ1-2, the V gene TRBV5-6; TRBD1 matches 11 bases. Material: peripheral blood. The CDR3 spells CASSRDRGDYGYTF. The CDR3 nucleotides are TGTGCCAGCAGCCGGGACAGGGGGGACTATGGCTACACCTTC.